Listed below are T cell receptor beta chains from one sample, sequenced in a study of cytomegalovirus exposure and HLA in healthy donors. Sequencing was performed with immunoSEQ multiplex PCR; in TCRdb, only in-frame clones are kept and a portion is missing. The sample has fewer than 200,000 clones, approximately 77% seen once. Sequencing used PBMCs. These receptors came from a male donor in good health and CMV-seropositive. Both conserved end residues are part of each CDR3. A D gene is named only where the DNA matches it firmly. Some rows have no size entry. The others give once, few or many, or a class for an expanded clone.

>TRBJ2-3|once|NA|TRBV11-1
CASSLNRVASTDTQYF
TGTGCCAGCAGCCTGAACAGGGTCGCTAGCACAGATACGCAGTATTTT
>TRBJ2-5|NA|NA|TRBV7-2
CASSFTGGQETQYF
TGTGCCAGCAGCTTTACAGGTGGGCAAGAGACCCAGTACTTC
>TRBJ1-2|NA|TRBD1|TRBV19
CASSIPGTGNGYTF
TGTGCCAGTAGTATCCCCGGGACAGGGAACGGCTACACCTTC
>TRBJ2-7|few|NA|TRBV11-3
CASSLPAGEQYF
TGTGCCAGCAGCCTCCCGGCGGGGGAGCAGTACTTC
>TRBJ1-2|NA|TRBD1|TRBV9
CASSVGQGAGYGYTF
TGTGCCAGCAGCGTCGGACAGGGGGCAGGGTATGGCTACACCTTC
>TRBJ2-1|once|TRBD2|TRBV7-9
CASSRRLAGGPRPYNEQFF
TGTGCCAGCAGCCGAAGACTAGCGGGGGGCCCTAGACCGTACAATGAGCAGTTCTTC
>TRBJ1-1|NA|NA|TRBV5-1
CASSLEAPGWVSTEAFF
TGCGCCAGCAGCTTGGAGGCCCCAGGGTGGGTGTCCACTGAAGCTTTCTTT
>TRBJ2-1|NA|TRBD1|TRBV5-4
CASSVGTGSNNEQFF
TGTGCCAGCAGCGTCGGGACAGGGTCCAACAATGAGCAGTTCTTC
>TRBJ1-2|NA|NA|TRBV20-1
CSAASGGYTF
TGCAGTGCTGCGAGCGGTGGCTACACCTTC
>TRBJ1-1|NA|NA|TRBV4-3
CASSPKQGSPYTEAFF
TGCGCCAGCAGCCCTAAACAGGGTTCCCCATACACTGAAGCTTTCTTT
>TRBJ1-2|NA|NA|TRBV30
CAWTTGFAGGYTF
TGTGCCTGGACTACAGGGTTTGCGGGTGGCTACACCTTC
>TRBJ1-5|NA|TRBD1|TRBV27
CASTRTGGQPQHF
TGTGCCAGCACCCGGACAGGTGGTCAGCCCCAGCATTTT
>TRBJ2-6|few|NA|TRBV29-1
CSVEDPVGRGSGANVLTF
TGCAGCGTTGAAGATCCGGTAGGTCGAGGGTCTGGGGCCAACGTCCTGACTTTC
>TRBJ2-2|NA|NA|TRBV9
CASSSLGGDTGELFF
TGTGCCAGCAGCTCCTTAGGGGGAGACACCGGGGAGCTGTTTTTT
>TRBJ2-6|NA|TRBD1|TRBV9
CASSASRQGVTGANVLTF
TGTGCCAGCAGCGCCTCCAGACAGGGGGTGACTGGGGCCAACGTCCTGACTTTC
>TRBJ2-7|NA|NA|TRBV5-1
CASSLVAGVRNEQYF
TGCGCCAGCAGCTTGGTAGCAGGGGTGAGGAACGAGCAGTACTTC
>TRBJ2-5|few|NA|TRBV19
CASSTSVIQETQYF
TGTGCCAGTAGTACCTCTGTTATTCAAGAGACCCAGTACTTC
>TRBJ2-3|NA|NA|TRBV7-2
CASSPQGNTDTQYF
TGTGCCAGCAGCCCACAGGGCAACACAGATACGCAGTATTTT
>TRBJ2-7|NA|TRBD2|TRBV2
CASSELGLDQDEQYF
TGTGCCAGCAGTGAGCTAGGACTAGATCAAGACGAGCAGTACTTC
>TRBJ2-2|once|TRBD1|TRBV9
CASSDSPGQGNTGELFF
TGTGCCAGCAGTGACTCTCCGGGACAGGGGAACACCGGGGAGCTGTTTTTT
>TRBJ2-7|NA|TRBD2|TRBV27
CASSPGTSGFGEQYF
TGTGCCAGCAGCCCTGGGACTAGCGGATTTGGGGAGCAGTACTTC
>TRBJ2-2|few|TRBD2|TRBV4-1
CASSQTAGGNTGELFF
TGCGCCAGCAGCCAGACAGCGGGGGGGAACACCGGGGAGCTGTTTTTT
>TRBJ1-4|few|TRBD1|TRBV5-1
CASSLPGQGNEKLFF
TGCGCCAGCAGCTTACCGGGACAGGGAAATGAAAAACTGTTTTTT
>TRBJ1-5|NA|NA|TRBV21-1
CASSKHNQPQHF
TGTGCCAGCAGCAAACACAATCAGCCCCAGCATTTT
>TRBJ1-1|NA|NA|TRBV5-4
CASSSRGGNTEAFF
TGTGCCAGCAGCTCCCGGGGGGGGAACACTGAAGCTTTCTTT
>TRBJ1-1|NA|NA|TRBV6-5
CASSYSRGWGTEAFF
TGTGCCAGCAGTTACTCGAGGGGGTGGGGCACTGAAGCTTTCTTT
>TRBJ2-7|NA|TRBD2|TRBV6-1
CATGLAGEAYEQYF
TGTGCCACCGGACTAGCGGGGGAGGCCTACGAGCAGTACTTC
>TRBJ1-2|NA|NA|TRBV5-1
CASSWGRGNYGYTF
TGCGCCAGCAGCTGGGGACGGGGGAACTATGGCTACACCTTC
>TRBJ1-1|few|TRBD1|TRBV6-1
CASSLDRGAEAFF
TGTGCCAGCAGTCTAGACAGGGGAGCTGAAGCTTTCTTT
>TRBJ1-2|NA|NA|TRBV6-6
CASSWVGGGYTF
TGTGCCAGCAGTTGGGTAGGGGGAGGCTACACCTTC
>TRBJ1-1|once|NA|TRBV14
CASSLLLTGNTEAFF
TGTGCCAGCAGCCTCCTCCTTACAGGAAACACTGAAGCTTTCTTT
>TRBJ2-2|medium-sized|TRBD1|TRBV27
CASSSIGQGGYTGELFF
TGTGCCAGCAGTTCCATCGGACAGGGCGGGTACACCGGGGAGCTGTTTTTT
>TRBJ2-1|once|NA|TRBV13
CASSLGRAGYEQFF
TGTGCCAGCAGCTTAGGCAGGGCAGGATATGAGCAGTTCTTC
>TRBJ2-5|once|NA|TRBV29-1
CSVVSSGQETQYF
TGCAGCGTTGTTTCCAGCGGCCAAGAGACCCAGTACTTC
>TRBJ1-2|NA|TRBD1|TRBV7-9
CASSLGQGDIYGYTF
TGTGCCAGCAGCTTAGGACAGGGCGATATCTATGGCTACACCTTC
>TRBJ1-2|NA|TRBD1|TRBV6-5
CASSYRGQSYGYTF
TGTGCCAGCAGTTATAGGGGGCAGTCCTATGGCTACACCTTC
>TRBJ2-7|NA|NA|TRBV7-3
CASSLMSGQTYEQYF
TGTGCCAGCAGCTTAATGAGCGGGCAGACCTACGAGCAGTACTTC
>TRBJ2-2|NA|NA|TRBV7-9
CASSLVQTGLNTGELFF
TGTGCCAGCAGCTTAGTCCAGACAGGTTTGAACACCGGGGAGCTGTTTTTT
>TRBJ1-2|NA|NA|TRBV5-6
CASSFQGLYGYTF
TGTGCCAGCAGCTTTCAGGGGCTCTATGGCTACACCTTC
>TRBJ1-5|NA|TRBD1|TRBV6-6
CASSNDRVQPQHF
TGTGCCAGCAGTAACGACAGGGTTCAGCCCCAGCATTTT
>TRBJ2-7|NA|TRBD1|TRBV6-5
CASSYSLGTGSYEQYF
TGTGCCAGCAGTTATTCCCTCGGGACAGGCTCTTACGAGCAGTACTTC
>TRBJ2-1|once|NA|TRBV5-6
CASSPDYPSSYNEQFF
TGTGCCAGCAGCCCGGACTACCCGAGCTCCTACAATGAGCAGTTCTTC